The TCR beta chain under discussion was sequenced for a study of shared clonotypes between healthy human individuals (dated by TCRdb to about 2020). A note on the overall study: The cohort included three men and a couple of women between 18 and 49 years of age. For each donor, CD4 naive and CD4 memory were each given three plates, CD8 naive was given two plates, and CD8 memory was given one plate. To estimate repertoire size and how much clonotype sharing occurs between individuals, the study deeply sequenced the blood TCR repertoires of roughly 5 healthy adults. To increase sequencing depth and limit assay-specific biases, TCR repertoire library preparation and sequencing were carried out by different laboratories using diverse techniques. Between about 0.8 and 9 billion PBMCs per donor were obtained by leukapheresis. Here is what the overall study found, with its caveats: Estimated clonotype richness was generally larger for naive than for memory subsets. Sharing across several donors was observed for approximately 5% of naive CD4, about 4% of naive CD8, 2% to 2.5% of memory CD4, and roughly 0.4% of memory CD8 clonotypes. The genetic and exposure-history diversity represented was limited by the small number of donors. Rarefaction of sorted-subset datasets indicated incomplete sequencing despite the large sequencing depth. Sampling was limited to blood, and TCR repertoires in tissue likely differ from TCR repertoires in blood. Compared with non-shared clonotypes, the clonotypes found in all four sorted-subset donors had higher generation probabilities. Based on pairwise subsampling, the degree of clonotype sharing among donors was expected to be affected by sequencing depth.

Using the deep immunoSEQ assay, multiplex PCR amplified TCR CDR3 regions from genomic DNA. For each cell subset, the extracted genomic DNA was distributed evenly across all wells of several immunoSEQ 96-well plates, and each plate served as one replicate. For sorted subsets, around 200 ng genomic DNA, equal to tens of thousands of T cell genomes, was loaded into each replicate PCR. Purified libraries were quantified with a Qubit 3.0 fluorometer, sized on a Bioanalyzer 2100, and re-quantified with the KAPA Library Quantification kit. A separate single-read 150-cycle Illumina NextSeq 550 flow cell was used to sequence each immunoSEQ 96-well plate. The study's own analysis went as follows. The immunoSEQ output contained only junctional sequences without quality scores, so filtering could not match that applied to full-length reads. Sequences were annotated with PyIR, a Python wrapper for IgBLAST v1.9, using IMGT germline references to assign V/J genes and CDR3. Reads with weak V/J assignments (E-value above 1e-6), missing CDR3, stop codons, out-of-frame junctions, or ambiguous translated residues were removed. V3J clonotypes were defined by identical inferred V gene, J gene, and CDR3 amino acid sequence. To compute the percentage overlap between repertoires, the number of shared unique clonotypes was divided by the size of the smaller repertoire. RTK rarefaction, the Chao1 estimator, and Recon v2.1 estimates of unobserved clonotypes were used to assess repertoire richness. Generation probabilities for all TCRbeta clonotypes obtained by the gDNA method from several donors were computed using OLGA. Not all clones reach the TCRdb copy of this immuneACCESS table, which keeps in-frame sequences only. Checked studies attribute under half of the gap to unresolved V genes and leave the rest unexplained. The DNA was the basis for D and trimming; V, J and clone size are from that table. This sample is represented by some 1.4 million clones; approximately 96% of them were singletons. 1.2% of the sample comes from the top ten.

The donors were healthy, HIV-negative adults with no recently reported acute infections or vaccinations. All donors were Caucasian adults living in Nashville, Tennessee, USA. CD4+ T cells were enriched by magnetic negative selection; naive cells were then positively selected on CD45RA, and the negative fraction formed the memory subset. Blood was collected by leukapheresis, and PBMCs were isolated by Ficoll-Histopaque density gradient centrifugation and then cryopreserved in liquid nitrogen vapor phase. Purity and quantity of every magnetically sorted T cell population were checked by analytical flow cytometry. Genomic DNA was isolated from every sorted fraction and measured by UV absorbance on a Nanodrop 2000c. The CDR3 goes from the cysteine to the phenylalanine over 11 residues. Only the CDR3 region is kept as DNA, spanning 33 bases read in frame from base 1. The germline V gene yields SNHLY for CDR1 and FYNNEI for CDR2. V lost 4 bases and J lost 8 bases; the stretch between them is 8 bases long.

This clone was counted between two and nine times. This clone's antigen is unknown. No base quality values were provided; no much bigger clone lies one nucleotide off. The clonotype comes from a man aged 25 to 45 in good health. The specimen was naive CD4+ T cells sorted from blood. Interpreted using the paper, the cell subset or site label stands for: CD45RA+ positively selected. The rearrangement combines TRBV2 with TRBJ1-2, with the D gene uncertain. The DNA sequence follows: TGTGCCAGCAGTGGAGACGCAGGCTACACCTTC. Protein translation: CASSGDAGYTF. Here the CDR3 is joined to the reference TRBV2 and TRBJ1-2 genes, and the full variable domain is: EPEVTQTPSHQVTQMGQEVILRCVPISNHLYFYWYRQILGQKVEFLVSFYNNEISEKSEIFDDQFSVERPDGSNFTLKIRSTKLEDSAMYFCASSGDAGYTFGSGTRLTVV.